A single sample is the source of the 14 T cell receptor beta chains below, sequenced in a study of CD8+CD57+ T cells in acquired aplastic anemia. Those patients picked for sequencing had displayed CD8+CD57+ cell expansion on flow cytometry. Investigators profiled TCR beta VDJ and CDR3 from genomic DNA template. TCRdb passed the reads through MiXCR, listing each CDR3 protein once. Of approximately 120,000 distinct CDR3 sequences in the sample, over 30% were seen once. Source material: sorted CD4+, CD8+, or CD8+CD57+ T cells (not recorded which) from PBMCs. The receptors were gathered from a human donor with aplastic anemia.

The sample holds many counts of this clonotype. The rearrangement joins TRBV4-1 to TRBJ1-2, with TRBD1 as a possible D gene (6 bases). The V gene lost 1 base and the J gene lost 0 bases, with 9 bases spanning the gap. The germline gives CDR1 MGHRA, CDR2 YSYEKL. This CDR3 region has 15 residues. CDR3 nucleotide sequence: TGCGCCAGCAGCCAAGGGACAGCTACTAACTATGGCTACACCTTC. Its translation is CASSQGTATNYGYTF.

The chain carries TRBV10-1 and TRBJ2-7, with D uncertain. V lost 6 bases to trimming and J lost 1 base, with 7 bases between them. Germline lookup yields CDR1 WNHNN and CDR2 SYGVQD (reference sequence). The CDR3 covers 12 residues. CDR3 bases: TGCGCCAGCAGCGCAAGTTCCTACGAGCAGTACTTC. Its protein product is CASSASSYEQYF.

CDR3 DNA sequence: TGTGCCAGTCAAAGGGGGCGAGATACGCAGTATTTT. It specifies CASQRGRDTQYF. J is TRBJ2-3 and V is TRBV19; 7 bases are shared with TRBD1. Per the germline V gene, CDR1 is LNHDA and CDR2 is SQIVND (reference sequence). The ends lost 8 bases at V and 5 bases at J; junction bases unmatched: 4. CDR3 length: 12 amino acids.

J is TRBJ2-7 and V is TRBV10-2, with 7 bases aligning to TRBD1. CDR3 length equals 15 residues. In germline, CDR1 is WSHSY, CDR2 SAAADI. V trimming: 6 bases; J trimming: 3 bases; junction bases outside the gene matches: 11. DNA of the CDR3: TGCGCCAGCAGGACCGACAGGGCCTCGTTCTACGAGCAGTACTTC. It yields the protein CASRTDRASFYEQYF.

There are many counts of this clonotype. The gene calls are TRBV6-5 and TRBJ2-3; 8 bases align to TRBD2. V was clipped by 6 bases and J by 4 bases; unmatched bases: 12. CDR3 length equals 16 residues. Germline V lookup: CDR1 MNHEY, CDR2 SVGAGI. The CDR3 region is CASSRGLATTADTQYF. CDR3 DNA sequence: TGTGCCAGCAGCCGAGGACTAGCCACTACGGCAGATACGCAGTATTTT.

This clonotype was seen a few times. This sequence joins TRBV6-1 and TRBJ2-3, with D perhaps matching TRBD2 (7 bases). Germline loops: CDR1 MNHNS, CDR2 SASEGT. This CDR3 is 17 amino acids long. The ends were cut back, 7 bases at V and 1 base at J, with 21 bases in the middle. CDR3: CASNRRKGDYGTDTQYF. CDR3 bases: TGTGCCAGCAACCGAAGAAAGGGGGACTACGGCACAGATACGCAGTATTTT.

Worth noting for this clonotype: One base away lies a much larger clone, so this may be a sequencing read error. V and J are TRBV20-1 and TRBJ2-1, with no clear D. Trimming stripped 5 bases from V and 7 bases from J, with 18 bases between. CDR3 length: 14 residues. Germline CDR1 is DFQATT and CDR2 is SNEGSKA (reference sequence). Written as DNA, the CDR3 is TGCAGTGCTCTCCGCGGACCAGCCAGAAATGAGCAGTTCTTC. Its protein is CSALRGPARNEQFF.

V is TRBV10-3 and J is TRBJ1-6, with 7 nucleotides matching TRBD1. V lost 6 bases and J lost 10; bases outside the gene matches: 6. The CDR3 covers 13 residues. Germline values: CDR1 ENHRY, CDR2 SYGVKD. The CDR3 DNA sequence: TGTGCCATCAGCCCGGGACAGAACTCACCCCTCCACTTT. Translation: CAISPGQNSPLHF.

This chain connects TRBV24-1 to TRBJ2-3; 16 bases are shared with TRBD2. CDR3 length equals 18 residues. The germline V gene has CDR1 KGHDR and CDR2 SFDVKD. Trimming took 4 bases from V and 0 from J; bases not matched to a gene: 3. This CDR3 reads CATSDPGLAGGSTDTQYF. The CDR3 DNA sequence: TGTGCCACCAGTGACCCGGGACTAGCGGGGGGGAGCACAGATACGCAGTATTTT.

A note on this clonotype: This could be a read error, since a much larger clone is one nucleotide away. V and J are TRBV7-8 and TRBJ1-1; a weak D match, TRBD1 (6 bases). The CDR3 totals 14 residues. Germline CDR1 is SGHVS and CDR2 is FQNEAQ. The CDR3 reads CASSERGANTEDFF. Written as DNA, the CDR3 is TGCGCCAGCAGCGAACGGGGGGCGAACACTGAAGATTTCTTT.

The rearrangement uses TRBV15 and TRBJ2-2; D remains ambiguous. V was shortened by 3 bases and J by 5 bases, with 10 bases between the two germline ends. The CDR3 runs 14 residues. From germline, CDR1 is LNHNV and CDR2 YYDKDF (reference sequence). CDR3 residues: CATSRTTETGELFF. The CDR3 DNA reads TGTGCCACCAGCAGGACAACAGAGACCGGGGAGCTGTTTTTT.

This chain links TRBV20-1 with TRBJ1-4; weak D call: TRBD1 (5 bases). Trimming left V 3 bases short and J 4 bases short, with 15 bases between. The CDR3 length is 15 residues. Germline CDR1 DFQATT, CDR2 SNEGSKA (reference sequence). The CDR3 nucleotides read TGCAGTGCTAGTTCATTGGGACTGGGTAATGAAAAACTGTTTTTT. It translates to CSASSLGLGNEKLFF.

This clonotype came up many times. The J gene is TRBJ2-7, the V gene TRBV6-1, with TRBD1 matching 9 bases. Germline V CDR1 and CDR2: MNHNS, SASEGT. CDR3 length: 14 residues. Germline trimming cut 4 bases from V and 6 bases from J; bases unmatched to any gene: 7. CDR3: CASSALDRGAEQYF. CDR3 DNA: TGTGCCAGCAGTGCCCTGGACAGGGGAGCCGAGCAGTACTTC.

The genes are TRBV24-1 and TRBJ2-3, with D hard to call. This CDR3 has 14 amino acids. Trimming took 1 base from V and 0 from J, leaving 4 bases between them. Germline V gene lookup returns CDR1 KGHDR and CDR2 SFDVKD. CDR3 nucleotides: TGTGCCACCAGTGATTTCGACAGCACAGATACGCAGTATTTT. Residues: CATSDFDSTDTQYF.